The 16 T cell receptor beta chains listed next were all sequenced from one sample in a study of cytomegalovirus exposure and HLA in healthy donors. A multiplex PCR was run with 60 Vbeta primers and 13 Jbeta primers. Clones were sequenced by immunoSEQ multiplex PCR, and TCRdb holds only the in-frame ones, with some missing. This sample has 150,000 to 200,000 clones, with 75% to 90% found just once. The sequenced sample was PBMCs. Receptors originate from a man aged 45-65 years in good health and CMV-seropositive.

This clone was picked up one time. V and J are TRBV6-5 and TRBJ1-2; D might be TRBD1 (5 bases). Germline CDR1 MNHEY, CDR2 SVGAGI. This CDR3 contains 14 residues. Trimming pared 5 bases from V and 7 bases from J, leaving 17 bases between. The CDR3 DNA reads as TGTGCCAGCAGTCCTTTCAGGGCGGGAGGTGGCTACACCTTC. Translation: CASSPFRAGGGYTF.

The chain carries TRBV2 and TRBJ2-1; 7 bases fit TRBD2. V trimming: 5 bases; J trimming: 4 bases; junction bases outside the gene matches: 14. The CDR3 is made up of 17 amino acids. Germline CDR1 SNHLY, CDR2 FYNNEI. CDR3 bases: TGTGCCAGCAGTCCCCTCTCGGGACTACGTTTATACAATGAGCAGTTCTTC. It specifies CASSPLSGLRLYNEQFF.

The gene calls are TRBV27 and TRBJ2-7, with D hard to call. The CDR3 loop spans 16 amino acids. Trimming pared 0 bases from V and 3 bases from J, leaving 15 bases between. Germline V gene lookup returns CDR1 MNHEY and CDR2 SMNVEV (reference sequence). CDR3 DNA: TGTGCCAGCAGTTTATCGTTCCCGCCCCCCGGCTACGAGCAGTACTTC. Amino acid sequence: CASSLSFPPPGYEQYF.

This chain links TRBV27 with TRBJ2-5, with D possibly being TRBD2 (5 bases). The CDR3 totals 13 residues. Germline CDR1 and CDR2: MNHEY and SMNVEV (reference sequence). Trimming left V 5 bases short and J 5 bases short, with 12 bases between. This CDR3 is CASSTERRETQYF. In nucleotides, the CDR3 is TGTGCCAGCAGTACGGAGAGGAGGGAGACCCAGTACTTC.

This clone was found once. This chain joins TRBV28 and TRBJ2-1; 9 bases are a match to TRBD2. This CDR3 is built from 14 residues. The germline V gene has CDR1 MDHEN and CDR2 SYDVKM. After removal of 5 bases from V and 6 bases from J, the junction contained 5 bases not matched to a gene. The CDR3 DNA reads as TGTGCCAGCAGTAGAGCGGGGGGAATCAATGAGCAGTTCTTC. Translated: CASSRAGGINEQFF.

V gene TRBV21-1 combines with J gene TRBJ2-7; the table calls TRBD1, which could not be checked here. TRBV21-1 is a pseudogene segment. The CDR3 is made up of 10 amino acids. The CDR3 DNA reads TGTGCCAGCAGCCAATACGAGCAGTACTTC. Translated: CASSQYEQYF.

The CDR3 here is CASLTGNTDTQYF. The CDR3, as DNA: TGTGCCAGCCTGACAGGGAACACAGATACGCAGTATTTT. The chain employs TRBV6-1 and TRBJ2-3; TRBD1 matches 7 bases. The length of the CDR3 is 13 residues. The trim removed 8 bases at V and 2 bases at J, leaving 4 bases unmatched. Germline V gene lookup returns CDR1 MNHNS and CDR2 SASEGT.

The chain joins TRBV4-3 to TRBJ1-2; no clear D gene. CDR3 length: 14 residues. Germline V CDR1 and CDR2: LGHNA, YSLEER. The V and J ends lost 0 bases and 4 bases respectively, with 9 bases between them. DNA for the CDR3: TGCGCCAGCAGCCAAGAGCCAGACTCCTATGGCTACACCTTC. Residues: CASSQEPDSYGYTF.

CDR3 bases: TGCGCCAGCAGCCTGGGGGTGACCAGGCAAGAGACCCAGTACTTC. It encodes CASSLGVTRQETQYF. The genes are TRBV5-1 and TRBJ2-5; D possibly uses TRBD1 or TRBD2 (5 bases each). This CDR3 is built from 15 residues. V lost 4 bases and J lost 2, with 15 bases in between. Germline CDR1 SGHRS, CDR2 YFSETQ. The variable domain in full, completed from reference TRBV5-1 and TRBJ2-5, reads KAGVTQTPRYLIKTRGQQVTLSCSPISGHRSVSWYQQTPGQGLQFLFEYFSETQRNKGNFPGRFSGRQFSNSRSEMNVSTLELGDSALYLCASSLGVTRQETQYFGPGTRLLVL.

The chain links TRBV28 to TRBJ1-5; 8 bases fit TRBD1. From germline, CDR1 is MDHEN and CDR2 SYDVKM. The CDR3 has 15 amino acids. The V gene end was trimmed by 4 bases and the J gene end by 4 bases; junction bases not matched to a gene: 6. DNA of the CDR3: TGTGCCAGCAGTTCTGGACAGGGCGGTAATCAGCCCCAGCATTTT. Translated: CASSSGQGGNQPQHF.

The rearrangement uses TRBV6-6 and TRBJ2-7; the D gene is possibly TRBD1 (7 bases). The CDR3 is made up of 13 amino acids. In germline, CDR1 is MNHNY, CDR2 SVGAGI (reference sequence). Trimming removed 5 bases at V and 4 bases at J, with 12 bases between. For the CDR3, the DNA is TGTGCCAGCAGTCTCAGGGGGGAGTACGAGCAGTACTTC. This translates into CASSLRGEYEQYF.

This chain joins TRBV7-3 and TRBJ2-2; D is possibly TRBD1 (6 bases). CDR1 and CDR2 (germline): SGHTA, FQGTGA. The germline V and J ends were trimmed by 3 bases and 4 bases, with 9 bases remaining between them. There are 14 residues in the CDR3. In nucleotides, the CDR3 is TGTGCCAGCAGCTTGCTAGGGGGCACCGGGGAGCTGTTTTTT. Translated, it gives CASSLLGGTGELFF.

The chain is built from TRBV9 and TRBJ2-1; D is unresolved. The germline CDR1 and CDR2 sequences are SGDLS and YYNGEE. The CDR3 totals 15 residues. V was trimmed by 4 bases and J by 1 base, leaving 12 bases between them. The CDR3 protein is CASSSRLASYNEQFF. The DNA for the CDR3 is TGTGCCAGCAGCTCCCGACTCGCTTCCTACAATGAGCAGTTCTTC.

This clone was counted a single time. This chain uses TRBV7-6 with TRBJ1-6, with 7 bases fitting TRBD1. The CDR3 consists of 16 residues. Germline-derived CDR1 and CDR2 are SGHVS and FNYEAQ. V dropped 0 bases and J dropped 11; count of bases not matched to a gene: 10. The CDR3: CASSLADRAGPTPLHF. CDR3 in DNA: TGTGCCAGCAGCTTAGCAGACAGGGCAGGCCCTACACCCCTCCACTTT.

The rearrangement joins TRBV5-1 to TRBJ2-1, with D unclear. This CDR3 is 15 amino acids long. Germline V gene sequence: CDR1 SGHRS, CDR2 YFSETQ. V was clipped by 0 bases and J by 0 bases, with 7 bases between them. In DNA, the CDR3 is TGCGCCAGCAGCTTGGGCGAGAACTCCTACAATGAGCAGTTCTTC. Translation: CASSLGENSYNEQFF.

In its sample, this clone was seen a few times. One end of the junction does not line up with germline, which may come from a read error. This chain joins TRBV7-9 and TRBJ1-2; the D is unclear. The CDR3 totals 15 residues. Germline V gene lookup returns CDR1 SEHNR and CDR2 FQNEAQ (reference sequence). CDR3 residues: CSSSQNVAKNYGYTF. The CDR3 nucleotides are TGTTCCAGCAGCCAAAATGTGGCAAAGAACTATGGCTACACCTTC.